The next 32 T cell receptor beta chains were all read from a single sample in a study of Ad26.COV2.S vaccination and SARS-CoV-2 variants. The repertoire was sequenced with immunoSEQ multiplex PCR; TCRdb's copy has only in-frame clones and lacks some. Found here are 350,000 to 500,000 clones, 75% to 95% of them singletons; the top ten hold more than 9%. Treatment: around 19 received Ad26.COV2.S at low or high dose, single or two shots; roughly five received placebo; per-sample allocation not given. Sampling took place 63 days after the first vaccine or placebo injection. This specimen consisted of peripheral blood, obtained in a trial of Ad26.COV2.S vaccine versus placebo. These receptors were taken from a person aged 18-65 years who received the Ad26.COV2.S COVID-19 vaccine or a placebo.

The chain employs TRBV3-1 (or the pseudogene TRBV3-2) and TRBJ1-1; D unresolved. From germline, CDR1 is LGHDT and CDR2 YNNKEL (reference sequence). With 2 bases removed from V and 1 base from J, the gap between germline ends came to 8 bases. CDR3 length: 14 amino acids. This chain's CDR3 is CASSQLLTNTEAFF. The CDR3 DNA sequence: TGTGCCAGCAGCCAATTACTCACGAACACTGAAGCTTTCTTT.

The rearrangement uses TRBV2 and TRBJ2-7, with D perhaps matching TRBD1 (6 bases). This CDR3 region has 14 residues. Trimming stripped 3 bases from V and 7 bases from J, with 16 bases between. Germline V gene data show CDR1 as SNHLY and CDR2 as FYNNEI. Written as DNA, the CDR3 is TGTGCCAGCAGTGACGCGGTGGGGGCCCGGGAGCAGTACTTC. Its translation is CASSDAVGAREQYF.

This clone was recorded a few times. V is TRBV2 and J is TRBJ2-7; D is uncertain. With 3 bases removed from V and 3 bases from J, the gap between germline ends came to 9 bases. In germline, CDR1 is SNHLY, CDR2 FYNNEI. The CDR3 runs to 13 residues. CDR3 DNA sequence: TGTGCCAGCAGTGATGCGGTTTACTACGAGCAGTACTTC. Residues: CASSDAVYYEQYF. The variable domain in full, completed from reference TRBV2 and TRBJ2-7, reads EPEVTQTPSHQVTQMGQEVILRCVPISNHLYFYWYRQILGQKVEFLVSFYNNEISEKSEIFDDQFSVERPDGSNFTLKIRSTKLEDSAMYFCASSDAVYYEQYFGPGTRLTVT.

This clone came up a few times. The CDR3 nucleotides are TGTGCCAGCAGCTCCTCGACTAGCGGGGCCTACAATGAGCAGTTCTTC. This translates into CASSSSTSGAYNEQFF. The rearrangement uses TRBV7-8 and TRBJ2-1, with TRBD2 identical over 11 bases. CDR3 size: 16 residues. Germline loops: CDR1 SGHVS, CDR2 FQNEAQ. The V segment lost 4 bases and the J segment 2 bases; nucleotides outside the gene matches: 4.

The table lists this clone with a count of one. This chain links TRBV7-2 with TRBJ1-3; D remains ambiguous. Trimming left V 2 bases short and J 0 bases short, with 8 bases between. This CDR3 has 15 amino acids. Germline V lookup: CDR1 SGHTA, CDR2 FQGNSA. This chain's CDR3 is CASSLMGYSGNTIYF. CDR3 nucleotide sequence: TGTGCCAGCAGCTTAATGGGCTACTCTGGAAACACCATATATTTT.

The CDR3 spells CASSETGPYNEQFF. The CDR3 DNA is TGTGCCAGCAGCGAGACAGGACCCTACAATGAGCAGTTCTTC. This chain joins TRBV11-2 and TRBJ2-1, with a weak D call TRBD1 (6 bases). The CDR3 loop spans 14 amino acids. Trimming cost V 5 bases and J 2 bases, with 10 bases left between them. Germline V lookup: CDR1 SGHAT, CDR2 FQNNGV.

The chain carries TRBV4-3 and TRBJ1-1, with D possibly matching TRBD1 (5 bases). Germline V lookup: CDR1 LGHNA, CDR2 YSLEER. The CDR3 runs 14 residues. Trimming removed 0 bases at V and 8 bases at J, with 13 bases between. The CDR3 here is CASSQDLPGTEAFF. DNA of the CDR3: TGCGCCAGCAGCCAAGATTTACCAGGGACCGAAGCTTTCTTT.

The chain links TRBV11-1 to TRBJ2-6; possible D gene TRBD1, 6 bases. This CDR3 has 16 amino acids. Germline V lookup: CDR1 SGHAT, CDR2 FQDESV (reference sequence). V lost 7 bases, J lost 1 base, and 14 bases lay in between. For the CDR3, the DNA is TGTGCCAGCATACAGGGAATCGGATCTGGGGCCAACGTCCTGACTTTC. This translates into CASIQGIGSGANVLTF.

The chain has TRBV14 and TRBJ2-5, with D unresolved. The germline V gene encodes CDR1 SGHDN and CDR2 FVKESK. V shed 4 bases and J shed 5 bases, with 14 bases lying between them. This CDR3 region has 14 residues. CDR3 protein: CASSPLLWQETQYF. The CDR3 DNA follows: TGTGCCAGCAGCCCCCTCTTGTGGCAGGAGACCCAGTACTTC.

CDR3 sequence reads: CASSLEDSGMRGYTF. CDR3 sequence (DNA): TGCGCCAGCAGCTTGGAGGACTCGGGGATGCGTGGCTACACCTTC. The chain recombines TRBV5-1 with TRBJ1-2, with no clear D. The CDR3 is made up of 15 amino acids. CDR1 and CDR2 (germline): SGHRS, YFSETQ. V gave up 0 bases and J gave up 7 bases, with 16 bases separating them. Complete variable domain (other parts from reference TRBV5-1 and TRBJ1-2): KAGVTQTPRYLIKTRGQQVTLSCSPISGHRSVSWYQQTPGQGLQFLFEYFSETQRNKGNFPGRFSGRQFSNSRSEMNVSTLELGDSALYLCASSLEDSGMRGYTFGSGTRLTVV.

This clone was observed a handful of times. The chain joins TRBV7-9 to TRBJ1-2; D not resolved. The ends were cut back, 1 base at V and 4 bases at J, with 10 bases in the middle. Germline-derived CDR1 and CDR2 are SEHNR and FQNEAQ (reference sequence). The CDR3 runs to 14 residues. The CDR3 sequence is CASSLGPGVYGYTF. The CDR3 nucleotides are TGTGCCAGCAGCTTAGGCCCAGGCGTCTATGGCTACACCTTC.

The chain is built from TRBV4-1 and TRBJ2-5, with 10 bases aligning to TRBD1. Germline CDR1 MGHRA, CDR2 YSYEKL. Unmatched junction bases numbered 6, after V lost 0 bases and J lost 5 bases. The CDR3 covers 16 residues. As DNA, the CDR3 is TGCGCCAGCAGCCAAGATCCGGGACAGGGGAGGGAGACCCAGTACTTC. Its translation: CASSQDPGQGRETQYF.

The CDR3 protein is CASRLTPTENTGELFF. In DNA form, the CDR3 reads TGTGCCAGCAGACTAACCCCAACAGAGAACACCGGGGAGCTGTTTTTT. The chain employs TRBV5-6 and TRBJ2-2; D call uncertain. The germline V gene encodes CDR1 SGHDT and CDR2 YYEEEE. Between the trimmed V and J ends, which lost 5 bases and 1 base, there was a span of 15 bases. The CDR3 is 16 residues long.

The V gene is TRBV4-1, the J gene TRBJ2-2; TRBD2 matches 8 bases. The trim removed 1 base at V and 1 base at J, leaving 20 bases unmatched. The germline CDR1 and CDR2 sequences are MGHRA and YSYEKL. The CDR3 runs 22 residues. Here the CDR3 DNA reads TGCGCCAGCAGCCAAGTTGCCGGTCTAGCGGGCCCGTCGCAAAAGAACACCGGGGAGCTGTTTTTT. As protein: CASSQVAGLAGPSQKNTGELFF.

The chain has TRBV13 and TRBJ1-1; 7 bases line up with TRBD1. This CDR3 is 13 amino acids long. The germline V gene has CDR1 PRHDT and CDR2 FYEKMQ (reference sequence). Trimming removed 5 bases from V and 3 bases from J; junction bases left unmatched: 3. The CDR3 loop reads CASSPQGDTEAFF. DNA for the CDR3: TGTGCCAGCAGCCCCCAGGGGGACACTGAAGCTTTCTTT.

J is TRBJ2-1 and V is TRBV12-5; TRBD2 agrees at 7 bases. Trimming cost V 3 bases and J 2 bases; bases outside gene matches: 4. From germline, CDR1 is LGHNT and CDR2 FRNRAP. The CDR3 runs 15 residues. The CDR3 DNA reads TGTGCTAGTGGTTTTCGGGCGGGAGCCTACAATGAGCAGTTCTTC. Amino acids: CASGFRAGAYNEQFF.

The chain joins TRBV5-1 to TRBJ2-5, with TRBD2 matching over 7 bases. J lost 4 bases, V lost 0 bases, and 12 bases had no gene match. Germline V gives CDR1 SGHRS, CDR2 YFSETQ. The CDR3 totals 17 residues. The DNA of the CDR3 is TGCGCCAGCAGCTTGGAGGGGAGCGGGACCCTCCGAGAGACCCAGTACTTC. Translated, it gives CASSLEGSGTLRETQYF.

CDR3 in DNA: TGTGCCAGCAGCTTCCGGCAGGTTGAAAATGAAAAACTGTTTTTT. Its protein is CASSFRQVENEKLFF. This sequence joins TRBV5-4 and TRBJ1-4; D ambiguous. There are 15 residues in the CDR3. Trimming stripped 2 bases from V and 5 bases from J, with 13 bases between. Germline CDR1 reads SGHNT; CDR2 reads YYREEE (reference sequence).

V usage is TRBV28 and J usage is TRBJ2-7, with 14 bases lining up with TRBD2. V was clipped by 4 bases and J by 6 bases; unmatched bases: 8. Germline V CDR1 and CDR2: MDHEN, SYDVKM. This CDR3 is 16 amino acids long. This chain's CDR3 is CASSSWGGLAGVEQYF. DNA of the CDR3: TGTGCCAGCAGTTCATGGGGGGGACTAGCGGGAGTCGAGCAGTACTTC.

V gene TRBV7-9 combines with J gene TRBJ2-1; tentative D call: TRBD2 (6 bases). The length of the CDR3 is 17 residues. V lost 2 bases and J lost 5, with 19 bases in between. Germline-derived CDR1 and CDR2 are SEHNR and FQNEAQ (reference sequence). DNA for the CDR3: TGTGCCAGCAGCTTAAGGCTAGCGACCAGGAGGGACAATGAGCAGTTCTTC. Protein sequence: CASSLRLATRRDNEQFF.

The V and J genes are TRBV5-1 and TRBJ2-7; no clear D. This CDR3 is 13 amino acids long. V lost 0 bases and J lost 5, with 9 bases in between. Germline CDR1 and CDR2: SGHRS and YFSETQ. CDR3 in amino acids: CASSLEFGDEQYF. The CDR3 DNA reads TGCGCCAGCAGCTTGGAGTTTGGCGACGAGCAGTACTTC.

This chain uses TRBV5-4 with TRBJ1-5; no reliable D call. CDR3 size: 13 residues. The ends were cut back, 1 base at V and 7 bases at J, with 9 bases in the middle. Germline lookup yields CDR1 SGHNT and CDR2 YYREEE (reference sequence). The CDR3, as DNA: TGTGCCAGCAGCTTGAATCAAGGACAGCCCCAGCATTTT. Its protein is CASSLNQGQPQHF. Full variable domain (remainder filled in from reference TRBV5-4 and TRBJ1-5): ETGVTQSPTHLIKTRGQQVTLRCSSQSGHNTVSWYQQALGQGPQFIFQYYREEENGRGNFPPRFSGLQFPNYSSELNVNALELDDSALYLCASSLNQGQPQHFGDGTRLSIL.

Here the CDR3 DNA reads TGTGCCAGCAGCTATGTCACAGGGGGCACAGATACGCAGTATTTT. Translated, it gives CASSYVTGGTDTQYF. The chain links TRBV5-6 to TRBJ2-3; 7 bases map to TRBD1. Unmatched junction bases numbered 5, after V lost 3 bases and J lost 1 base. Germline CDR1 SGHDT, CDR2 YYEEEE. The CDR3 contains 15 residues.

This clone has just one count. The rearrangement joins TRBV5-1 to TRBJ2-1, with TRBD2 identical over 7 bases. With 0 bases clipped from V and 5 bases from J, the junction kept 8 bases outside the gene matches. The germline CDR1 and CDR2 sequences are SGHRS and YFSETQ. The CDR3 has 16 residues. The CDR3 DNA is TGCGCCAGCAGCTTGGCCGGGGGGAGGGCCGACAATGAGCAGTTCTTC. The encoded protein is CASSLAGGRADNEQFF.

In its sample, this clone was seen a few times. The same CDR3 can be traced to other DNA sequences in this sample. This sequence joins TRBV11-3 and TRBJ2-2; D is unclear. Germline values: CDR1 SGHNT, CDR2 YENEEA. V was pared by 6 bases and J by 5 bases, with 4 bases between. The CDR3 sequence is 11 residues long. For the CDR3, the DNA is TGTGCCAGCAGTCTTACCGGGGAGCTGTTTTTT. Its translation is CASSLTGELFF.

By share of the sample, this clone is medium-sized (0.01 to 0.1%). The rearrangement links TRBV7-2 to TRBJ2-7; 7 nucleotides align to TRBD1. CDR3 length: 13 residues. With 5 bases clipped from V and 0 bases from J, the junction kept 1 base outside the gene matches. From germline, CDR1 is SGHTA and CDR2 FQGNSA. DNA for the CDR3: TGTGCCAGCAGCCGGGACAGCTCCTACGAGCAGTACTTC. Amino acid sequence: CASSRDSSYEQYF.

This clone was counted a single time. CDR3 loop: CASSEGGSVQPQHF. Here the CDR3 DNA reads TGTGCCAGCAGTGAGGGGGGGTCGGTCCAGCCCCAGCATTTT. The chain combines TRBV6-1 with TRBJ1-5; TRBD1 is a possible D gene (5 bases). CDR3 length equals 14 residues. Germline V gene sequence: CDR1 MNHNS, CDR2 SASEGT. Between the trimmed V and J ends, which lost 3 bases and 7 bases, there was a span of 13 bases.

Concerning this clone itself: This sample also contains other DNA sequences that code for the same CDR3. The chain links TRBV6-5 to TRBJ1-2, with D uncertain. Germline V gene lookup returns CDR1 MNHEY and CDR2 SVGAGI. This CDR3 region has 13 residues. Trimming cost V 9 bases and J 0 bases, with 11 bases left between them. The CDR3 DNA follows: TGTGCCAGTAGGCCCACTCCTAACTATGGCTACACCTTC. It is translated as CASRPTPNYGYTF.

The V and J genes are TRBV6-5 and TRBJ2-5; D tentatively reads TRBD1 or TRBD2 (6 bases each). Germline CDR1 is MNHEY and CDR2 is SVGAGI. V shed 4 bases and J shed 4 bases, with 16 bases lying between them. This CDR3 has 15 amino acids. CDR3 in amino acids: CASSFVVGGAETQYF. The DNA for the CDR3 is TGTGCCAGCAGTTTCGTAGTGGGGGGCGCAGAGACCCAGTACTTC.

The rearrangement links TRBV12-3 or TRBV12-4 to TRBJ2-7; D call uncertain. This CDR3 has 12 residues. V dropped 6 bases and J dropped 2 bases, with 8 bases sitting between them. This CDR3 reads CASSPNPYEQYF. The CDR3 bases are TGTGCCAGCAGCCCCAACCCCTACGAGCAGTACTTC.

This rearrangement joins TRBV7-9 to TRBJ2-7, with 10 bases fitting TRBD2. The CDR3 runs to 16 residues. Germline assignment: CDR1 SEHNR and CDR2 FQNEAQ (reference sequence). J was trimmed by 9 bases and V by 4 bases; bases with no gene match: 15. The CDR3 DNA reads TGTGCCAGCAGCTCACCTAGCGGGAGTTCAACTACGGGGCAGTACTTC. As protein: CASSSPSGSSTTGQYF.

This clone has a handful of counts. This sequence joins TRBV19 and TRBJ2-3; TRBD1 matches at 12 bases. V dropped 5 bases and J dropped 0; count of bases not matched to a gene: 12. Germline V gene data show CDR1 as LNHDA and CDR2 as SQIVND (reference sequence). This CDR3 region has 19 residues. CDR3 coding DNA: TGTGCCAGTAGTGGAGCCGGGACAGGGGGCCACCCTAGCACAGATACGCAGTATTTT. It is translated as CASSGAGTGGHPSTDTQYF.